Each of the 23 T cell receptor beta chains below was sequenced from the same sample in a study of T cells in Graves' hyperthyroidism and ophthalmopathy. What was amplified from RNA transcripts were TCR beta CDR3 regions. Primed by the HTBI set, a first-round RT-PCR was run on the TCR CDR3. TCRdb reprocessed the multiplex PCR reads via MiXCR and lists one record per CDR3 protein. The data contain approximately 220,000 distinct CDR3 sequences, about 16% of them singletons. The sequenced sample consisted of blood. The receptors here all came from a man in his forties or fifties with Graves' hyperthyroidism.

The chain couples TRBV19 to TRBJ2-3, with TRBD2 identical over 13 bases. After removal of 4 bases from V and 3 bases from J, the junction contained 1 base not matched to a gene. The CDR3 contains 15 residues. CDR1 and CDR2 from the germline V gene are LNHDA and SQIVND (reference sequence). The CDR3 DNA reads TGTGCCAGTAGTACGGGACTAGCGGGGACAGATACGCAGTATTTT. It yields the protein CASSTGLAGTDTQYF.

This clonotype was counted ten times or more. This chain's CDR3 is CASSIETTYEQYF. The CDR3, as DNA: TGCGCCAGCAGCATCGAGACGACCTACGAGCAGTACTTC. The chain recombines TRBV5-1 with TRBJ2-7; D unresolved. The germline gives CDR1 SGHRS, CDR2 YFSETQ. V gave up 4 bases and J gave up 2 bases, with 10 bases separating them. The length of the CDR3 is 13 residues.

This clonotype was seen repeatedly, ten times or more. The CDR3 sequence: CASTAQGQPQHF. For the CDR3, the DNA is TGTGCCAGCACTGCACAGGGGCAGCCCCAGCATTTT. The V and J genes are TRBV28 and TRBJ1-5; 7 positions agree with TRBD1. The CDR3 consists of 12 residues. Germline CDR1 and CDR2: MDHEN and SYDVKM. Losses at the gene ends were 7 bases for V and 7 bases for J; bases not matched to a gene: 4.

This clonotype turned up a few times. The chain is built from TRBV5-1 and TRBJ2-7; a possible D gene is TRBD1 (5 bases). Trimming took 4 bases from V and 2 from J, leaving 16 bases between them. Per the germline V gene, CDR1 is SGHRS and CDR2 is YFSETQ. This CDR3 is built from 15 residues. CDR3 coding DNA: TGCGCCAGCAGCCACGTCCCAGGGCCCACCTACGAGCAGTACTTC. Protein: CASSHVPGPTYEQYF.

The table lists this clonotype with many counts. This chain joins TRBV11-2 and TRBJ1-2; D is undetermined. CDR3 length: 14 amino acids. Trimming removed 5 bases at V and 3 bases at J, with 13 bases between. Germline values: CDR1 SGHAT, CDR2 FQNNGV. CDR3 in amino acids: CASSGVWQDYGYTF. CDR3 bases: TGTGCCAGCAGCGGCGTTTGGCAGGACTATGGCTACACCTTC. Full variable domain (missing parts from reference TRBV11-2 and TRBJ1-2): EAGVAQSPRYKIIEKRQSVAFWCNPISGHATLYWYQQILGQGPKLLIQFQNNGVVDDSQLPKDRFSAERLKGVDSTLKIQPAKLEDSAVYLCASSGVWQDYGYTFGSGTRLTVV.

Notes on this clonotype: This likely comes from a read error, as the CDR3 has no conserved phenylalanine or tryptophan at its end. The chain employs TRBV27 and TRBJ2-7, with a tentative D call TRBD1 (6 bases). Germline V gives CDR1 MNHEY, CDR2 SMNVEV (reference sequence). The germline V and J ends were trimmed by 5 bases and 4 bases, with 12 bases remaining between them. The CDR3 consists of 13 residues. CDR3 protein: CASSRGNEYEQYL. CDR3 bases: TGTGCCAGCAGTAGGGGGAATGAGTACGAGCAGTACCTC.

This clonotype has a handful of counts. Germline and junction disagree at one end, which may indicate a read error. V is TRBV11-2 and J is TRBJ1-2; weak D call: TRBD1 (5 bases). In germline, CDR1 is SGHAT, CDR2 FQNNGV. The CDR3 extends over 14 amino acids. CDR3 residues: CASSLVGGLYGYAF. The DNA of the CDR3 is TGCGCCAGCAGCTTAGTGGGGGGTCTCTATGGCTACGCCTTC.

For the CDR3, the DNA is TGTGCCAGCAGTTCCCCGACAGGGAACGAGCAGTACTTC. The encoded protein is CASSSPTGNEQYF. The gene calls are TRBV6-5 and TRBJ2-7; 7 bases map to TRBD1. This CDR3 is 13 amino acids long. The V segment lost 4 bases and the J segment 5 bases; nucleotides outside the gene matches: 5. Germline V gene sequence: CDR1 MNHEY, CDR2 SVGAGI.

This clonotype was observed at least ten times. The gene calls are TRBV4-3 and TRBJ2-7, with a tentative D call TRBD2 (7 bases). From germline, CDR1 is LGHNA and CDR2 YSLEER. V shed 0 bases and J shed 0 bases, with 21 bases lying between them. CDR3 length: 19 residues. The CDR3 DNA is TGCGCCAGCAGCCAAGATCAGTGGCGGGAGTGGGGGCCCTCCTACGAGCAGTACTTC. Amino acids: CASSQDQWREWGPSYEQYF.

Many counts were recorded for this clonotype. J is TRBJ2-1 and V is TRBV28; TRBD2 matches 9 bases. The V and J ends lost 3 bases and 7 bases, in that order; junction bases with no gene match: 4. Per germline, CDR1 MDHEN and CDR2 SYDVKM. The length of the CDR3 is 14 residues. The chain's CDR3 is CASSFAGGRNEQFF. The CDR3 DNA is TGTGCCAGCAGTTTCGCGGGGGGGCGGAATGAGCAGTTCTTC.

The chain has TRBV11-2 and TRBJ1-6; D is undetermined. V lost 5 bases to trimming and J lost 8 bases, with 10 bases between them. The CDR3 has 13 amino acids. CDR1 is SGHAT and CDR2 is FQNNGV in the germline V gene. CDR3 sequence reads: CASSPHHDSPLHF. Written as DNA, the CDR3 is TGTGCCAGCAGCCCACATCACGATTCACCCCTCCACTTT.

This clonotype was seen repeatedly, ten times or more. The chain links TRBV5-1 to TRBJ2-7; TRBD1 aligns across 9 bases. In germline, CDR1 is SGHRS, CDR2 YFSETQ. V was pared by 0 bases and J by 6 bases, with 4 bases of the junction left unmatched. This CDR3 has 14 residues. The CDR3 reads CASSLVQGAVEQYF. The DNA of the CDR3 is TGCGCCAGCAGCTTGGTACAGGGGGCGGTCGAGCAGTACTTC.

This chain joins TRBV9 and TRBJ2-7; TRBD1 agrees at 7 bases. V gave up 4 bases and J gave up 3 bases; unmatched junction bases: 13. Per the germline V gene, CDR1 is SGDLS and CDR2 is YYNGEE. The CDR3 contains 16 residues. The CDR3 DNA follows: TGTGCCAGCAGCACAGGGGCCGGGTTTGGGAACTACGAGCAGTACTTC. This sequence encodes CASSTGAGFGNYEQYF.

This chain connects TRBV5-1 to TRBJ2-7; tentative D call: TRBD1 (5 bases). CDR1 and CDR2 from the germline V gene are SGHRS and YFSETQ. This CDR3 is built from 13 residues. Trimming cost V 4 bases and J 3 bases, with 11 bases left between them. The CDR3 loop is CASSKTEIYEQYF. CDR3 bases: TGCGCCAGCAGCAAGACAGAGATCTACGAGCAGTACTTC.

This clonotype has just a few counts. The chain joins TRBV28 to TRBJ1-3; D is unclear. Germline-derived CDR1 and CDR2 are MDHEN and SYDVKM. The germline V and J ends were trimmed by 6 bases and 1 base, with 10 bases remaining between them. The CDR3 contains 14 residues. The CDR3 sequence: CASSTTGSGNTIYF. CDR3 coding DNA: TGTGCCAGCAGCACGACGGGTTCTGGAAACACCATATATTTT.

At least ten counts were recorded for this clonotype. In nucleotides, the CDR3 is TGTGCCAGCAGGATAGGGTCCGCCAGCGCTGAAGCTTTCTTT. Encoded protein: CASRIGSASAEAFF. The rearrangement uses TRBV12-3 or TRBV12-4 and TRBJ1-1, with no clear D. The CDR3 totals 14 residues. V was shortened by 6 bases and J by 6 bases, with 17 bases between the two germline ends.

V and J are TRBV11-2 and TRBJ2-1; D remains ambiguous. V dropped 2 bases and J dropped 10 bases, with 6 bases sitting between them. The CDR3 has 11 residues. Germline V gene sequence: CDR1 SGHAT, CDR2 FQNNGV. The DNA for the CDR3 is TGTGCCAGCAGCTTATACAGAGAGCAGTTCTTC. Its translation: CASSLYREQFF.

CDR3: CASSLVAANEQFF. In DNA form, the CDR3 reads TGTGCCAGCAGCTTAGTTGCGGCCAATGAGCAGTTCTTC. The chain employs TRBV7-6 and TRBJ2-1; D is undetermined. The V end was cut by 1 base, the J end by 6 bases, with 7 bases between. The CDR3 covers 13 residues. Germline loops: CDR1 SGHVS, CDR2 FNYEAQ.

This clonotype showed up many times. The chain links TRBV18 to TRBJ2-1; the match to TRBD1 covers 8 bases. CDR1 and CDR2 from the germline V gene are KGHSH and LQKENI. This CDR3 is 14 amino acids long. Unmatched junction bases numbered 7, after V lost 3 bases and J lost 9 bases. The CDR3 DNA reads TGTGCCAGCTCACCGCGGACAGGGCAAGTTGAGCAGTTCTTC. Translation: CASSPRTGQVEQFF.

In this sample, this clonotype turned up many times. V is TRBV27 and J is TRBJ1-6; TRBD1 agrees at 9 bases. The germline CDR1 and CDR2 sequences are MNHEY and SMNVEV (reference sequence). This CDR3 has 15 residues. V lost 5 bases and J lost 4; bases outside the gene matches: 3. The CDR3 spells CASSRTGVYNSPLHF. CDR3 nucleotides: TGTGCCAGCAGTCGGACAGGGGTGTATAATTCACCCCTCCACTTT.

This clonotype has only one observation. A junction end diverges from the germline sequence, so it may reflect a read error. The chain combines TRBV29-1 with TRBJ1-2; maybe TRBD1 (5 bases). Looked up from germline, CDR1 is SQVTM and CDR2 is ANQGSEA. The CDR3 totals 14 residues. The CDR3 spells CGVLAAGAGYGYTF. The CDR3 nucleotides read TGCGGCGTTTTAGCTGCCGGGGCCGGCTATGGCTACACCTTC.

A few counts support this clonotype. This sequence joins TRBV28 and TRBJ1-3, with D unclear. The CDR3 has 14 amino acids. Germline-derived CDR1 and CDR2 are MDHEN and SYDVKM. V was cut by 6 bases and J by 4 bases, with 13 bases left in between. CDR3 in DNA: TGTGCCAGCAGCAGACCCTCTAGAGGAAACACCATATATTTT. Its protein product is CASSRPSRGNTIYF.

This clonotype was recorded many times. J is TRBJ1-5 and V is TRBV7-9, with 8 bases fitting TRBD1. This CDR3 comprises 15 residues. The germline V gene encodes CDR1 SEHNR and CDR2 FQNEAQ (reference sequence). V lost 5 bases, J lost 4 bases, and 7 bases stayed unmatched. The CDR3 DNA reads as TGTGCCAGCAGCCCAGGGACAGGTCTTAATCAGCCCCAGCATTTT. Encoded protein: CASSPGTGLNQPQHF.